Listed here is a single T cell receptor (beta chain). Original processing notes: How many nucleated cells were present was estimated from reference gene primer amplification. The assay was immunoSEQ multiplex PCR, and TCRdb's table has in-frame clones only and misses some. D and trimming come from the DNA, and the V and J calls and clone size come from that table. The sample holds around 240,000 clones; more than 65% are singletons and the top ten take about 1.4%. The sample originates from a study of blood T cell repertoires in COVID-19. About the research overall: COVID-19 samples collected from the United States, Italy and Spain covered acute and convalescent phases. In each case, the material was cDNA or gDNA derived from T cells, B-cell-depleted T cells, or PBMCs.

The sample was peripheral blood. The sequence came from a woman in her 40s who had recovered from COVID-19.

The CDR3 bases are TGTGCCAGCAGCCCAGCCGGGACAGAAAACTATGGCTACACCTTC. This codes for CASSPAGTENYGYTF. The V and J genes are TRBV27 and TRBJ1-2, with 7 bases identical to TRBD1. V shed 6 bases and J 2 bases; nucleotides not matched to a gene: 9. CDR3 length: 15 amino acids. Per the germline V gene, CDR1 is MNHEY and CDR2 is SMNVEV (reference sequence).